This T cell receptor (beta chain) is drawn from a study of shared clonotypes between healthy human individuals. Study-wide results and limits: Enrolling few donors narrowed the genetic and exposure-history diversity that was represented.

After removal of 5 bases from V and 6 bases from J, the junction contained 12 bases not matched to a gene. Germline loops: CDR1 SGHRS, CDR2 YFSETQ. This CDR3 comprises 16 residues. A word on this clone: Its antigen is not identified.

Profiling relied on immunoSEQ multiplex PCR, and the TCRdb table lists in-frame clones only, not all of them. The sample consists of 950,000 to 1,200,000 clones, roughly 80% of them appearing once. Material for sequencing was memory CD4+ T cells from PBMCs. The subset was: CD45RA-negative fraction. The V call is TRBV5-1, the J call TRBJ2-7, with 12 bases fitting TRBD2. This receptor was obtained from a young man in good health. Some clones in this sample may be carry-over from other donors' samples. The CDR3 sequence is CASSSLAGGVSAEQYF. CDR3 coding DNA: TGCGCCAGCAGTAGCCTAGCGGGAGGGGTGTCCGCCGAGCAGTACTTC.